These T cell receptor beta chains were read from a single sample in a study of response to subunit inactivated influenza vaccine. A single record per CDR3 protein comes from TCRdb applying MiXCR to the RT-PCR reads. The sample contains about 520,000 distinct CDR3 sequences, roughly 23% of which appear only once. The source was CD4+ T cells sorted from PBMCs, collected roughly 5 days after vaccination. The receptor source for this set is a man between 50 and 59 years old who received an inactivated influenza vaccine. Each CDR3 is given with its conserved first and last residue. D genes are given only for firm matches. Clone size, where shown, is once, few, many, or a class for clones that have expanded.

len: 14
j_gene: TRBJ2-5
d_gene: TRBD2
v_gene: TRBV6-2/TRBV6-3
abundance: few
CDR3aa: CASILAGGTETQYF
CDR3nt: TGTGCCAGCATCCTAGCGGGAGGAACGGAGACCCAGTACTTC

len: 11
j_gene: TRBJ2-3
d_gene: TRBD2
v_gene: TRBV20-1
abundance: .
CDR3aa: CRPTSGNTQYF
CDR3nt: TGCAGACCGACTAGCGGGAATACGCAGTATTTT

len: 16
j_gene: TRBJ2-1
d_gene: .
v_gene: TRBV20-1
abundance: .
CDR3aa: CCARYRSGDFYNEQFF
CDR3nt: TGCTGTGCTAGATACCGAAGTGGAGACTTTTACAATGAGCAGTTCTTC

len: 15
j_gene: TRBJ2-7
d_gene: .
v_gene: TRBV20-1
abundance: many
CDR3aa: CSANEWAVSSYEQYF
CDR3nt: TGCAGTGCTAACGAATGGGCGGTGAGCTCCTACGAGCAGTACTTC

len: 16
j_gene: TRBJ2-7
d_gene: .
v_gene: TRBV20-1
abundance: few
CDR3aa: CSAWRGLVLSSYEQYF
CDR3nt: TGCAGTGCTTGGAGGGGACTCGTTCTGAGCTCCTACGAGCAGTACTTC

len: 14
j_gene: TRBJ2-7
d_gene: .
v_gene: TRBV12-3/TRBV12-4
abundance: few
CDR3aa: CASSFLQGWNEQYF
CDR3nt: TGTGCCAGCAGTTTTTTACAGGGATGGAACGAGCAGTACTTC

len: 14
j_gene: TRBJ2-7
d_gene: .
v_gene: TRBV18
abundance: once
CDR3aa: CASSPRRSDYEQYF
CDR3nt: TGTGCCAGCTCACCACGTCGGTCCGACTACGAGCAGTACTTC

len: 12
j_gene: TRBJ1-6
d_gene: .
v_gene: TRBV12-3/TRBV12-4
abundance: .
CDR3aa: CASSPSETPLHF
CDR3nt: TGTGCCAGCAGTCCCAGTGAGACACCCCTCCACTTT

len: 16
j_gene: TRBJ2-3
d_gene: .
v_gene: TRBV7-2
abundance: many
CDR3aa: CASSPVGLRGTDTQYF
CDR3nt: TGTGCCAGCAGCCCTGTAGGGCTCCGGGGGACAGATACGCAGTATTTT

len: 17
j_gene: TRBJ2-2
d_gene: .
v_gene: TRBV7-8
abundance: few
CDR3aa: CASSLVLNFLNTGELFF
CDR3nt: TGTGCCAGCAGCTTAGTTCTGAATTTCCTTAACACCGGGGAGCTGTTTTTT

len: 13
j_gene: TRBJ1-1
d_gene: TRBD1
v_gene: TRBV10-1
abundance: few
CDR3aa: CASTEAGGTEAFF
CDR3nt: TGCGCCAGCACCGAAGCAGGGGGTACTGAAGCTTTCTTT

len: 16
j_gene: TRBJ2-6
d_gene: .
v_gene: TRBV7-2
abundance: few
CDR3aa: CASSFWRPTGANVLTF
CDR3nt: TGTGCCAGCAGCTTTTGGCGGCCTACTGGGGCCAACGTCCTGACTTTC

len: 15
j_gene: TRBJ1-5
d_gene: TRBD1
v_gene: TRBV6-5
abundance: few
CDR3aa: CASSYGTGGNQPQHF
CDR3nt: TGTGCCAGCAGTTACGGGACAGGGGGCAATCAGCCCCAGCATTTT

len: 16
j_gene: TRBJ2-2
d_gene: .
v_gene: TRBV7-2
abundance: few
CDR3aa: CASSLVYGKYTGELFF
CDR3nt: TGTGCCAGCAGCTTAGTTTACGGGAAGTACACCGGGGAGCTGTTTTTT

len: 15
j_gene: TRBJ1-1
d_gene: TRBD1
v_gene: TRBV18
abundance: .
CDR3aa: CASSSGQGTYTEAFF
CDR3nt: TGTGCCAGCTCTTCTGGACAGGGAACGTACACTGAAGCTTTCTTT

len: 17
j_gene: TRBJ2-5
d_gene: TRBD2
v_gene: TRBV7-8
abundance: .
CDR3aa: CASSQRASGSIRETQYF
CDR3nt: TGTGCCAGCAGCCAGAGGGCTAGCGGGAGCATTCGAGAGACCCAGTACTTC

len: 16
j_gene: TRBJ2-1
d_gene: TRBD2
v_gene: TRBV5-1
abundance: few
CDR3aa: CASSPPTSGSLNEQFF
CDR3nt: TGCGCCAGCAGCCCACCGACTAGCGGGAGCCTCAATGAGCAGTTCTTC

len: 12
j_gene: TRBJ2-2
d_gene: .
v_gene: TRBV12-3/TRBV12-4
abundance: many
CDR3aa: CASSLAAGELFF
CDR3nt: TGTGCCAGCAGTCTAGCTGCCGGGGAGCTGTTTTTT

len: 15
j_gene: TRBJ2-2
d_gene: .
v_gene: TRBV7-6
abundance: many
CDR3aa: CASSPRRTRTGELFF
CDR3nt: TGTGCCAGCAGCCCAAGAAGGACTCGCACCGGGGAGCTGTTTTTT

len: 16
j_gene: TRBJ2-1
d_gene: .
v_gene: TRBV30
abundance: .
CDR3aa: CAWSVGTPISYNEQFF
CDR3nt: TGTGCCTGGAGTGTCGGGACACCTATCTCCTACAATGAGCAGTTCTTC

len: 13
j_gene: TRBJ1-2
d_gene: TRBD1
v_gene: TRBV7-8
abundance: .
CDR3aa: CASSGQGSGGYTF
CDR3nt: TGTGCCAGCAGCGGACAGGGTTCAGGCGGCTACACCTTC

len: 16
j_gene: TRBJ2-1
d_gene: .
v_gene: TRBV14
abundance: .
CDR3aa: CASSQASGTAYNEQFF
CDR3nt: TGTGCCAGCAGCCAAGCCTCCGGGACTGCCTACAATGAGCAGTTCTTC